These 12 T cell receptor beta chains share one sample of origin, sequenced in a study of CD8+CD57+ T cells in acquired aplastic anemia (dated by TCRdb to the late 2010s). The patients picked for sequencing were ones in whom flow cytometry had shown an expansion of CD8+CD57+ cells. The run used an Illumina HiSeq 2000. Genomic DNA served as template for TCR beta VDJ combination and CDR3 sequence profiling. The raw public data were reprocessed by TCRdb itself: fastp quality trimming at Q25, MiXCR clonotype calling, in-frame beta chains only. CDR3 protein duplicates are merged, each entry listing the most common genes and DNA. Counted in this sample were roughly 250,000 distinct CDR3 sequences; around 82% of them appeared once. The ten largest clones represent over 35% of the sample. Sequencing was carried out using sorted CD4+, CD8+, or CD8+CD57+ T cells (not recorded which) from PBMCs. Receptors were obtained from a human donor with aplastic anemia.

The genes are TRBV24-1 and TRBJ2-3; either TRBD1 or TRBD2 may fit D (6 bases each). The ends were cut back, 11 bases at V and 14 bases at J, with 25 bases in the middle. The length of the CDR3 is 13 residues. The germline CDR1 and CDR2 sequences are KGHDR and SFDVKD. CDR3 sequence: CASGDGGTGKLYF. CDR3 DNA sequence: TGTGCCAGCGGGGACGGGGGCACCGGTAAGCTGTATTTT.

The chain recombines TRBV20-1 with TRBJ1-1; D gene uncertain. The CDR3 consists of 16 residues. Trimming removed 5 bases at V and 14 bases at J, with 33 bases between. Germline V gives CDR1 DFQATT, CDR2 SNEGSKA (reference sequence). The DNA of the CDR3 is TGCAGTGCTGACATCGGGGATCACGTTGAGCAGTTTTTAGGGTTCTTT. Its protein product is CSADIGDHVEQFLGFF.

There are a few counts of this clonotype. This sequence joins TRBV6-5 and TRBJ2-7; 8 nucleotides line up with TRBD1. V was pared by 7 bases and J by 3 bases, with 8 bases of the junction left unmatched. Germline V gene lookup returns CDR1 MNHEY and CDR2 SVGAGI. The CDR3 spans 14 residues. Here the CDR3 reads CASKFTGTGYEQYF. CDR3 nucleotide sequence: TGTGCCAGCAAGTTCACAGGGACAGGCTACGAGCAGTACTTC.

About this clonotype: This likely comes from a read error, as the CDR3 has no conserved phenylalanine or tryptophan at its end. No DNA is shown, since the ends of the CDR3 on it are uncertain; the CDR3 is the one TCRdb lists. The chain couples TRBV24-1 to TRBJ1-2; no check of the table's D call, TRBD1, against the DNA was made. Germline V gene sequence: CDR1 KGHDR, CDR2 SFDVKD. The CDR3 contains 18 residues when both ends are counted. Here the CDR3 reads CATSDKKTGGGELTMATP.

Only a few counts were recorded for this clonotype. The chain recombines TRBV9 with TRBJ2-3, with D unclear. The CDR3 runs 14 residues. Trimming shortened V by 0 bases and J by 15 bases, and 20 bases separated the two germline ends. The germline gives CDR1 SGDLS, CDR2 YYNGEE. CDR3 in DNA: TGTGCCAGCAGCGTAGCGTCAGATACCCAGTATTATTATTTT. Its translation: CASSVASDTQYYYF.

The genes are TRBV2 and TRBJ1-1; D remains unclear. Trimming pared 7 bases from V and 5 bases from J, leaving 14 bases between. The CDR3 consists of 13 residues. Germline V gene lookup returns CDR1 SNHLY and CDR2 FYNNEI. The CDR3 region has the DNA TGTGCCAGCACACAAACCCCTTGGACTGAAGCTTTCTTT. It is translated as CASTQTPWTEAFF.

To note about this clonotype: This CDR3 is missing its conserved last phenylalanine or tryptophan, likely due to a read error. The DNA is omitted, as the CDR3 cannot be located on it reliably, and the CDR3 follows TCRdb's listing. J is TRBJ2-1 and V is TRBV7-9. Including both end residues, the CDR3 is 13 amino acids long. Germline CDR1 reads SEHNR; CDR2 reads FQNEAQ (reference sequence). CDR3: CASSEVGKTEYFV.

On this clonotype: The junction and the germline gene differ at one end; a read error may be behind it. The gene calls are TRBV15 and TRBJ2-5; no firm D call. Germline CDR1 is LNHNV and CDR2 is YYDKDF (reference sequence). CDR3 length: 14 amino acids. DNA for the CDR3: TGTGCCACCAGCAGAGGCAGCTCGAAAGAGACGCAGTACTTC. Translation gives CATSRGSSKETQYF.

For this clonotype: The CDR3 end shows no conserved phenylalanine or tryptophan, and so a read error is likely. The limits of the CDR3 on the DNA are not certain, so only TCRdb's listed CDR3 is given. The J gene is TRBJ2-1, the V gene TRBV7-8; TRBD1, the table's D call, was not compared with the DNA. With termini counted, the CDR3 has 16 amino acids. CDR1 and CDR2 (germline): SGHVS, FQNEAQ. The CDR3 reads CASSLAGGPGTQYFCS.

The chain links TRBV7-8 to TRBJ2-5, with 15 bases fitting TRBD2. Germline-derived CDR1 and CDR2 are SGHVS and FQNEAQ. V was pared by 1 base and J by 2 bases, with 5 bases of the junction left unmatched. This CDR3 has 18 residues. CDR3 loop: CASSLGTSGGGIQETQYF. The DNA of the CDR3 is TGTGCCAGCAGCTTAGGGACTAGCGGGGGGGGCATACAAGAGACCCAGTACTTC.

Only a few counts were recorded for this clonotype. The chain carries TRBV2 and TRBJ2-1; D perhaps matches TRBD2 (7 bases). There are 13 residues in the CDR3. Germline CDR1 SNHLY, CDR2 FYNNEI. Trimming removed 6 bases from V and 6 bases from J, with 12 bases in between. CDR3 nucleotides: TGTGCCAGCAGGGAGGGGGGGAGCAATGAGCAGTTCTTC. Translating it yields CASREGGSNEQFF.

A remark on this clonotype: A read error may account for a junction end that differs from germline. The CDR3 coding sequence is TGTGCCAGCGGCGACGGGGGGAGAGATACGCATTACTTC. Translation: CASGDGGRDTHYF. The genes are TRBV7-8 and TRBJ2-3; 7 bases line up with TRBD2. Per germline, CDR1 SGHVS and CDR2 FQNEAQ. The CDR3 contains 13 residues.